These 2 T cell receptor beta chains share one sample of origin, sequenced in a study of CD8 T cells in Susac syndrome (dated by TCRdb to between 2019 and 2020). The protocol used for the library was the immunoSEQ multiplex PCR assay. RNA was extracted using the RNeasy kit, and about 0.45 to 1 ug of the RNA was reverse transcribed with random hexamers. The public reads were quality trimmed at Q25 with fastp and then assembled into clones with MiXCR by TCRdb, keeping productive beta chains. Each CDR3 protein gets just one entry, which takes the most common genes and DNA from the rows behind it. In all, the sample holds some 47,000 distinct CDR3 sequences, and more than 85% of those were seen once. The ten largest clones add up to roughly 0.4% of the sample. The specimen was CD8+ T cells from PBMCs. Receptors were obtained from a human donor in good health.

This clonotype came up once. The chain recombines TRBV5-4 with TRBJ2-6; the D gene is possibly TRBD2 (6 bases). Trimming removed 7 bases from V and 0 bases from J, with 14 bases in between. The CDR3 covers 16 residues. Germline V gene data show CDR1 as SGHNT and CDR2 as YYREEE (reference sequence). The CDR3 protein is CASGAGESSGANVLTF. The CDR3 DNA reads as TGTGCCAGCGGAGCGGGCGAGAGCTCTGGGGCCAACGTCCTGACTTTC.

V and J are TRBV4-1 and TRBJ2-7; D is ambiguous. V was cut by 0 bases and J by 6 bases, with 15 bases left in between. CDR1 and CDR2 (germline): MGHRA, YSYEKL. The CDR3 runs 15 residues. In DNA form, the CDR3 reads TGCGCCAGCAGCCAAGACATCGGCAGTTTAGGCGAGCAGTACTTC. This translates into CASSQDIGSLGEQYF.